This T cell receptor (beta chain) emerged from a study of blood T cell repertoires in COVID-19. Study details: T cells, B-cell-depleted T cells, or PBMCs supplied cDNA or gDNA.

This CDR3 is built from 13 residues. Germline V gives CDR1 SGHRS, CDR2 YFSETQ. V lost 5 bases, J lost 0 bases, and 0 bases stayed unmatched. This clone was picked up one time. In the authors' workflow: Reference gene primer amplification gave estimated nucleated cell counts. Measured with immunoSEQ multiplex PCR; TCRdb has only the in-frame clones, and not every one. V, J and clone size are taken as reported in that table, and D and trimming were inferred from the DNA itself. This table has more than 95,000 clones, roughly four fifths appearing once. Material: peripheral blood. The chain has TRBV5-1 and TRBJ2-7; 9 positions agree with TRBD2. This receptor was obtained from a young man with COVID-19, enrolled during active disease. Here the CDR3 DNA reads TGCGCCAGCAGGGGACTAGCCTCCTACGAGCAGTACTTC. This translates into CASRGLASYEQYF.